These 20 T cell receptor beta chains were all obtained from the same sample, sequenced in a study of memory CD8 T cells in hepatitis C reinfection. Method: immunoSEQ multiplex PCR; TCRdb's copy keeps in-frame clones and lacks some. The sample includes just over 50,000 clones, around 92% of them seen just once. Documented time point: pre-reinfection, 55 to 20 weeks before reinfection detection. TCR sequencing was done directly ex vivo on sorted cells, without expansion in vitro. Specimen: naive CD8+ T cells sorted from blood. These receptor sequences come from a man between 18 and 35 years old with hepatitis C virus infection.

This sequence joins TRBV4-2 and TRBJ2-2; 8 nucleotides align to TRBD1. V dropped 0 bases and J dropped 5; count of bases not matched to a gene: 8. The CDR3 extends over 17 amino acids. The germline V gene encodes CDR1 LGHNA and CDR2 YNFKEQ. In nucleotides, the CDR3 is TGTGCCAGCAGCCAAGATTCACAGGGGGGATTAACCGGGGAGCTGTTTTTT. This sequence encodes CASSQDSQGGLTGELFF.

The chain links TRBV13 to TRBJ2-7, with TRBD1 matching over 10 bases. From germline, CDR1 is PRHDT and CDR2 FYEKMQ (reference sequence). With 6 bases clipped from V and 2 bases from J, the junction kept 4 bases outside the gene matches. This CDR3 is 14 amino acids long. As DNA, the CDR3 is TGTGCCAGCAGACCGGGACAGGGGACCTACGAGCAGTACTTC. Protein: CASRPGQGTYEQYF.

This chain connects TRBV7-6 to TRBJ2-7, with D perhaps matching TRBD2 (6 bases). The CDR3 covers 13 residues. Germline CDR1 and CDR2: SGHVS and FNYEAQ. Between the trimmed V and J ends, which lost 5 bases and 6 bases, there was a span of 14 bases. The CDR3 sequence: CASSHGGGGEQYF. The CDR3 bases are TGTGCCAGCAGCCACGGGGGAGGTGGCGAGCAGTACTTC.

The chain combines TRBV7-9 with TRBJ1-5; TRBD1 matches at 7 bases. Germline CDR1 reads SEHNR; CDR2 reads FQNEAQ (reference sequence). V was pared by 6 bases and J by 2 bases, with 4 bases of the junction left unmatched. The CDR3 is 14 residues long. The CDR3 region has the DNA TGTGCCAGCAGGGGTACAGGGGGCAATCAGCCCCAGCATTTT. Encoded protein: CASRGTGGNQPQHF.

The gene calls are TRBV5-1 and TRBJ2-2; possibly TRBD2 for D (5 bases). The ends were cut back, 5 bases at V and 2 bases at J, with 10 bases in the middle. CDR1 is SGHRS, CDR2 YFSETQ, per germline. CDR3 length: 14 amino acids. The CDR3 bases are TGCGCCAGCAGAGGAGGATATAACACCGGGGAGCTGTTTTTT. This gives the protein CASRGGYNTGELFF.

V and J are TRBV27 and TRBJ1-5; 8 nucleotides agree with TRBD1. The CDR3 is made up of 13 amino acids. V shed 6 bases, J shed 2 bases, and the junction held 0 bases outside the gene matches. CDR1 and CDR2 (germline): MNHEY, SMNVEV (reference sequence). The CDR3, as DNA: TGTGCCAGCAGGGGACAGGGCAATCAGCCCCAGCATTTT. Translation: CASRGQGNQPQHF.

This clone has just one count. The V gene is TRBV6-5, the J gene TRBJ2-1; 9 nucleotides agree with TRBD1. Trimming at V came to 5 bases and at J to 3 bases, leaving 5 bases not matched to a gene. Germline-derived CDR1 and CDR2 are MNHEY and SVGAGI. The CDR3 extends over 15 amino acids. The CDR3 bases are TGTGCCAGCAGTCCCGGGACAGGGCTCTACAATGAGCAGTTCTTC. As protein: CASSPGTGLYNEQFF.

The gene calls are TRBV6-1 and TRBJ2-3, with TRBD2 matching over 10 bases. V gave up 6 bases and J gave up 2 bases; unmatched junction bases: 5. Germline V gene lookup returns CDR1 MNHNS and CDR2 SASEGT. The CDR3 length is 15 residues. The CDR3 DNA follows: TGTGCCAGCAGCCCGGGACTAGCGTACACAGATACGCAGTATTTT. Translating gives CASSPGLAYTDTQYF.

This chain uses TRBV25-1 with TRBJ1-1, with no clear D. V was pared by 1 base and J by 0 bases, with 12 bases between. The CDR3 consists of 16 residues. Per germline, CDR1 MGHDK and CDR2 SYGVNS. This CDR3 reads CASSESGGALNTEAFF. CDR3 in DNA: TGTGCCAGCAGTGAATCGGGTGGAGCCCTGAACACTGAAGCTTTCTTT.

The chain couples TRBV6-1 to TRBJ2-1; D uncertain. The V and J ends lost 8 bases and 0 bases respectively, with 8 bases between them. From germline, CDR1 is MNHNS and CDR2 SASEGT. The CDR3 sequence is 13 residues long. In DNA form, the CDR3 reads TGTGCCAGCCTGGAGAGCTCCTACAATGAGCAGTTCTTC. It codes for CASLESSYNEQFF.

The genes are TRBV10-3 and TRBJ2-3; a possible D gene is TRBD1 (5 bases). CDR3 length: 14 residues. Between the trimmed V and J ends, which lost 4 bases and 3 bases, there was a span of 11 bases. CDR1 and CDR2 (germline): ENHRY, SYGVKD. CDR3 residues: CAISVQGGTDTQYF. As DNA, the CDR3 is TGTGCCATCAGTGTTCAGGGTGGAACAGATACGCAGTATTTT.

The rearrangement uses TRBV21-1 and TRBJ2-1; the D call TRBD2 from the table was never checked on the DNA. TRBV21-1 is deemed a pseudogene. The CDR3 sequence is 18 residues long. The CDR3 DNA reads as TGTGCCAGCAGCAAAGGGCGGCGCGGGGGGGGTTCGTACAATGAGCAGTTCTTC. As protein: CASSKGRRGGGSYNEQFF.

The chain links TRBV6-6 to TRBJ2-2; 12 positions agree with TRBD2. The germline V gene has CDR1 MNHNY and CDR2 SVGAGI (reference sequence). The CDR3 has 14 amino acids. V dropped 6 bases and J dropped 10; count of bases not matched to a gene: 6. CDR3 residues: CASRRTSGAQELFF. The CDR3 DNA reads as TGTGCCAGCAGGCGGACTAGCGGGGCTCAGGAGCTGTTTTTT.

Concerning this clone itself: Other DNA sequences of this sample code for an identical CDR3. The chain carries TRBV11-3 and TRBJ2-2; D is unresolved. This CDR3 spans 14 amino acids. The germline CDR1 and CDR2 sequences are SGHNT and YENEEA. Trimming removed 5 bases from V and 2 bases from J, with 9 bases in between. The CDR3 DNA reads TGTGCCAGCAGCCTACGAGAAAACACCGGGGAGCTGTTTTTT. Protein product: CASSLRENTGELFF. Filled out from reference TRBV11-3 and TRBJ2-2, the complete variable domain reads EAGVVQSPRYKIIEKKQPVAFWCNPISGHNTLYWYLQNLGQGPELLIRYENEEAVDDSQLPKDRFSAERLKGVDSTLKIQPAELGDSAVYLCASSLRENTGELFFGEGSRLTVL.

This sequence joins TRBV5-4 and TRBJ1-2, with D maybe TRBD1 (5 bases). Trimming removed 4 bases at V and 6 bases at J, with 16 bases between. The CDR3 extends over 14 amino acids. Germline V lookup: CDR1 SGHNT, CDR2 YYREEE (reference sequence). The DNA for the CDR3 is TGTGCCAGCAGCCCCTTCCAGGGATCGGATGGCTACACCTTC. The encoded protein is CASSPFQGSDGYTF.

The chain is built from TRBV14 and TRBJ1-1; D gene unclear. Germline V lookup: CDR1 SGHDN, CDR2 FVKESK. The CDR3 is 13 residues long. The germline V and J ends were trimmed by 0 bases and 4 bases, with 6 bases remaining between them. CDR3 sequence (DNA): TGTGCCAGCAGCCAAGATTCGGGCACTGAAGCTTTCTTT. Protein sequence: CASSQDSGTEAFF.

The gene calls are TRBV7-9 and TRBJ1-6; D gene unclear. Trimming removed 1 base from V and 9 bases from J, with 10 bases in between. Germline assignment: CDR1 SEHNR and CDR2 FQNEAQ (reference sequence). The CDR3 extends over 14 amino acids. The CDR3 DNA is TGTGCCAGCAGCTTAGTTCACGGGGTTTCACCCCTCCACTTT. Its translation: CASSLVHGVSPLHF.

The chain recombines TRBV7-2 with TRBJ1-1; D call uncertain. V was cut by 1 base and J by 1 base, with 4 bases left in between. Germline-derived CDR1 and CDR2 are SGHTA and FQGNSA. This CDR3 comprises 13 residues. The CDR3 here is CASSLVENTEAFF. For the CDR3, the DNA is TGTGCCAGCAGCTTAGTAGAGAACACTGAAGCTTTCTTT.

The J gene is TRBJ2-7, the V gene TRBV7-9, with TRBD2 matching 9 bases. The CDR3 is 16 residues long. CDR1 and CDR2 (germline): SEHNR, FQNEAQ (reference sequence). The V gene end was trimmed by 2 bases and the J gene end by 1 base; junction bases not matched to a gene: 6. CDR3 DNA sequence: TGTGCCAGCAGCTTAAGGCCTAGCGGGAAATCCTACGAGCAGTACTTC. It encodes CASSLRPSGKSYEQYF.

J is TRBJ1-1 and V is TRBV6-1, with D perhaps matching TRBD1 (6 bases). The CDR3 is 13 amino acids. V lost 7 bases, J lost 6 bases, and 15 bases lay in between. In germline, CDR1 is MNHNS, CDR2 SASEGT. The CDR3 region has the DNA TGTGCCAGCAACCCGGGGGGGGCCGCTGAAGCTTTCTTT. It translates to CASNPGGAAEAFF.